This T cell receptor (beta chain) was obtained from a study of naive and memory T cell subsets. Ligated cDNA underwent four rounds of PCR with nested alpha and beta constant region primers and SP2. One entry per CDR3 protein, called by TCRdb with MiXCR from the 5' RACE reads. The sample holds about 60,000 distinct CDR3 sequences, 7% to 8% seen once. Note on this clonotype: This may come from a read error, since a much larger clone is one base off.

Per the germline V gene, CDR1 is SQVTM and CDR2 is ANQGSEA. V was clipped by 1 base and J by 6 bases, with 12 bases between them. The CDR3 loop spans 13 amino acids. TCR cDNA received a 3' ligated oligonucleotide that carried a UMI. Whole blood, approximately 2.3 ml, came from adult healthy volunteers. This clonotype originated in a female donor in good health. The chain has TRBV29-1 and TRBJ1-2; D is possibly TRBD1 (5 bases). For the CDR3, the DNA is TGCAGCGTTGAAGGGGGCTGGGACGATGGCTACACCTTC. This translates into CSVEGGWDDGYTF.